These 10 T cell receptor beta chains were sequenced from one sample in a study of Ad26.COV2.S vaccination and SARS-CoV-2 variants. Described treatment: roughly 18 received Ad26.COV2.S at low or high dose, single or two shots; roughly five received placebo; per-sample allocation not given. Collection of samples fell on day 63 after the first vaccine or placebo injection. TCRdb's copy holds only in-frame clones and misses some; the assay was immunoSEQ multiplex PCR. The sample holds approximately 480,000 clones; roughly 85% are singletons and the top ten take 13%. Sequenced material: peripheral blood, taken in a trial of Ad26.COV2.S vaccine versus placebo. Receptors originate from a person between 18 and 60 years old who received the Ad26.COV2.S COVID-19 vaccine or a placebo.

The chain employs TRBV29-1 and TRBJ1-5; D might be TRBD1 (5 bases). The CDR3 length is 15 residues. The germline gives CDR1 SQVTM, CDR2 ANQGSEA. V lost 4 bases, J lost 2 bases, and 15 bases lay in between. Here the CDR3 DNA reads TGCAGCGTTGTCGACAGAGGAGGAGGCAATCAGCCCCAGCATTTT. Translating it yields CSVVDRGGGNQPQHF.

This clone was detected once. This chain joins TRBV19 and TRBJ2-4; 14 nucleotides line up with TRBD2. The CDR3 length is 17 residues. The germline CDR1 and CDR2 sequences are LNHDA and SQIVND (reference sequence). The ends lost 5 bases at V and 9 bases at J; junction bases unmatched: 12. The CDR3 DNA reads as TGTGCCAGTAGTCTTCCCCGACTAGCGGGAGGGGGAGGCATTCAGTACTTC. Translated, it gives CASSLPRLAGGGGIQYF.

The chain uses TRBV5-4 and TRBJ1-5, with a tentative D call TRBD1 (6 bases). The CDR3 consists of 15 residues. CDR1 is SGHNT and CDR2 is YYREEE in the germline V gene (reference sequence). The V end lost 4 bases, the J end lost 6 bases, and 17 bases lay between the germline ends. The CDR3 here is CASSREQGDPQPQHF. The CDR3 DNA follows: TGTGCCAGCAGCCGAGAACAGGGAGATCCTCAGCCCCAGCATTTT.

V and J are TRBV28 and TRBJ1-5, with D uncertain. CDR3 length: 12 residues. V was shortened by 6 bases and J by 7 bases, with 10 bases between the two germline ends. Germline assignment: CDR1 MDHEN and CDR2 SYDVKM. CDR3 amino acids: CASRESTQPQHF. The CDR3 coding sequence is TGTGCCAGCAGGGAAAGTACCCAGCCCCAGCATTTT.

The genes are TRBV7-2 and TRBJ2-7, with D perhaps matching TRBD1 (5 bases). V was shortened by 6 bases and J by 3 bases, with 15 bases between the two germline ends. This CDR3 comprises 14 residues. The germline V gene has CDR1 SGHTA and CDR2 FQGNSA. The CDR3 DNA follows: TGTGCCAGCAGAAATAGAAGGGGTGTCTACGAGCAGTACTTC. Translating it yields CASRNRRGVYEQYF.

The V gene is TRBV3-1 (or the pseudogene TRBV3-2), the J gene TRBJ2-5, with 8 bases fitting TRBD2. The CDR3 length is 14 residues. Germline values: CDR1 LGHDT, CDR2 YNNKEL (reference sequence). The ends lost 6 bases at V and 2 bases at J; junction bases unmatched: 5. This CDR3 is CASRRSGAQETQYF. The CDR3 DNA reads as TGTGCCAGCAGGCGTAGCGGGGCACAAGAGACCCAGTACTTC.

The chain joins TRBV7-9 to TRBJ2-2; a weak D match, TRBD1 (5 bases). The CDR3 extends over 15 amino acids. V shed 3 bases and J shed 2 bases, with 10 bases lying between them. Germline V gene sequence: CDR1 SEHNR, CDR2 FQNEAQ (reference sequence). The CDR3 sequence is CASSFTRVNTGELFF. The CDR3 bases are TGTGCCAGCAGCTTTACCAGGGTCAACACCGGGGAGCTGTTTTTT.

A single count supports this clone. The chain has TRBV2 and TRBJ2-1, with TRBD1 identical over 9 bases. This CDR3 spans 15 amino acids. Germline CDR1 is SNHLY and CDR2 is FYNNEI. The V segment lost 7 bases and the J segment 4 bases; nucleotides outside the gene matches: 8. In DNA form, the CDR3 reads TGTGCCAGCAATAGACTAGACAGGGGGTACAATGAGCAGTTCTTC. Its protein product is CASNRLDRGYNEQFF.

Comment on this clone: Sequence at one end of the junction differs from germline and may be a read error. The V gene is TRBV18, the J gene TRBJ2-3, with 10 bases matching TRBD2. The CDR3 spans 12 residues. CDR1 is KGHSH, CDR2 LQKENI, per germline. In DNA form, the CDR3 reads TGTGCCAGCTCACCAAGCAGCGGGAGGGCCCCTTTT. Translating it yields CASSPSSGRAPF.

Points on this clone: The sample has other DNA sequences that encode this CDR3 too. The rearrangement uses TRBV14 and TRBJ2-7, with D unclear. Germline V gene sequence: CDR1 SGHDN, CDR2 FVKESK. V shed 0 bases and J shed 4 bases, with 1 base lying between them. This CDR3 comprises 11 residues. As DNA, the CDR3 is TGTGCCAGCAGCCAAGATTACGAGCAGTACTTC. Translated, it gives CASSQDYEQYF.